This TCR beta chain comes out of a study of T cell responses to AZD1222 COVID-19 vaccine. The V segment lost 10 bases and the J segment 10 bases; nucleotides outside the gene matches: 9. Germline-derived CDR1 and CDR2 are MNHEY and SVGAGI. CDR3 length: 13 residues. The table came from immunoSEQ multiplex PCR; TCRdb's copy has only in-frame clones and leaves some out. The sample has 50,000 to 85,000 clones; 70% to 80% are singletons. This chain connects TRBV6-5 to TRBJ2-1; 11 bases match TRBD2. The sequences come from peripheral blood, collected on day 0 of MenACWY control vaccination. The clonotype was recovered from an adult in good health. CDR3 loop: CATQRGTSGEQFF. The CDR3, as DNA: TGTGCCACCCAACGCGGGACTAGCGGAGAGCAGTTCTTC.